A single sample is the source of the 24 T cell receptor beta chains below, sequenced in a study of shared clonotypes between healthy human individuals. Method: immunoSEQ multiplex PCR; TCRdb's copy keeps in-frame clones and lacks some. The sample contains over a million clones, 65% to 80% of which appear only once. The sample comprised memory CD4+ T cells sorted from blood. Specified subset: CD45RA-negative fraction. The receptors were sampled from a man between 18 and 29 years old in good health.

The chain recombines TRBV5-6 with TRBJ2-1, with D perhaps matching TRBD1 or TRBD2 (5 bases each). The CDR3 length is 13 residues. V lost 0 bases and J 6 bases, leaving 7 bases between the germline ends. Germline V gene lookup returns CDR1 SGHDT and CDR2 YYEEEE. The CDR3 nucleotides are TGTGCCAGCAGCTTGGTCGGGGCCAATGAGCAGTTCTTC. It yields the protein CASSLVGANEQFF.

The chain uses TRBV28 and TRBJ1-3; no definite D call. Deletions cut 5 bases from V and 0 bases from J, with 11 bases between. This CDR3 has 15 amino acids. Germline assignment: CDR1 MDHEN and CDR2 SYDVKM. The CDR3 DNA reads TGTGCCAGCAGTCCCCCCAGTCGCTCTGGAAACACCATATATTTT. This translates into CASSPPSRSGNTIYF.

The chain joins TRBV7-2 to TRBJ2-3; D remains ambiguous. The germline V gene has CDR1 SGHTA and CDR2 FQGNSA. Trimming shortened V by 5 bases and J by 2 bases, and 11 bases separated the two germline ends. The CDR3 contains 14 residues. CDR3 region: CASSLGSNTDTQYF. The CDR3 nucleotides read TGTGCCAGCAGCCTGGGAAGTAACACAGATACGCAGTATTTT.

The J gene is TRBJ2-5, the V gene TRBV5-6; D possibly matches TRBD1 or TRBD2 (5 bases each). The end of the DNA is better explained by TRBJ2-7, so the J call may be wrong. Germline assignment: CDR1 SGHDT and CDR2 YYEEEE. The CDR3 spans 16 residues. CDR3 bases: TGTGCCAGCAGCTTGGCCTTTGGGACCGCTCACTACGAGCAGTACTTC. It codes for CASSLAFGTAHYEQYF.

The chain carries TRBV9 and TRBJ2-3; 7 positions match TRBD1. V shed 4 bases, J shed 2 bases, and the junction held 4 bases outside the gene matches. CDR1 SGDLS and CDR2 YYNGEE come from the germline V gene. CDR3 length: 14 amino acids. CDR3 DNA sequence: TGTGCCAGCAGCTCCGACAGGGTCACAGATACGCAGTATTTT. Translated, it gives CASSSDRVTDTQYF.

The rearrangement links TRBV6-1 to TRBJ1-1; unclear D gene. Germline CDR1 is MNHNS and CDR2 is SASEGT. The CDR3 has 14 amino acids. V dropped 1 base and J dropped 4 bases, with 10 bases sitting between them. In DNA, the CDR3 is TGTGCCAGCAGTGAAGGCGGATATGGCACTGAAGCTTTCTTT. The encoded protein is CASSEGGYGTEAFF.

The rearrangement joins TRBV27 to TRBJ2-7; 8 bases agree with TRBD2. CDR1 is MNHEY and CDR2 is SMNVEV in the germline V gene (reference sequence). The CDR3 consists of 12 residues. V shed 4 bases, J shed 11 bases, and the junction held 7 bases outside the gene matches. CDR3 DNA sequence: TGTGCCAGCAGTTCCTTTAGCGGGGTTGAGTACTTC. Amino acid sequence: CASSSFSGVEYF.

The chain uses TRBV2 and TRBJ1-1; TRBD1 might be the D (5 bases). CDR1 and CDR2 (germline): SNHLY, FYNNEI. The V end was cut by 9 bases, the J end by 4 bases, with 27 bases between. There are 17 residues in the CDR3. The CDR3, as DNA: TGTGCCAGGATGAGTCTACTTGGGGGGGGTGCGGGCACTGAAGCTTTCTTT. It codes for CARMSLLGGGAGTEAFF.

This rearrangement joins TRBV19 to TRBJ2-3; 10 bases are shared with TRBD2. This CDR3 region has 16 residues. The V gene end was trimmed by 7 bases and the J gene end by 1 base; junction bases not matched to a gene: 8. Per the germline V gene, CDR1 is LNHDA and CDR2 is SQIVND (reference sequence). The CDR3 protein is CASKASGRLRTDTQYF. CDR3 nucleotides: TGTGCCAGTAAGGCTAGCGGGAGACTTCGCACAGATACGCAGTATTTT.

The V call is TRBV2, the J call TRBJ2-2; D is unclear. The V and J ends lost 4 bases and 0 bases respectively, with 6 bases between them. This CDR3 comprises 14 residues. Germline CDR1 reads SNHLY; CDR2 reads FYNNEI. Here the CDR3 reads CASSVIANTGELFF. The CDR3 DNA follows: TGTGCCAGCAGTGTGATTGCGAACACCGGGGAGCTGTTTTTT.

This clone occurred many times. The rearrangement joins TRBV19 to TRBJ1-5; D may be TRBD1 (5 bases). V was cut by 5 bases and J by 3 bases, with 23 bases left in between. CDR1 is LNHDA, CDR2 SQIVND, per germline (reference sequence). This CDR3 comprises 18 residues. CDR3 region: CASSVWGKGGKVNQPQHF. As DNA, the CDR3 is TGTGCCAGTAGTGTGTGGGGGAAAGGTGGTAAAGTCAATCAGCCCCAGCATTTT.

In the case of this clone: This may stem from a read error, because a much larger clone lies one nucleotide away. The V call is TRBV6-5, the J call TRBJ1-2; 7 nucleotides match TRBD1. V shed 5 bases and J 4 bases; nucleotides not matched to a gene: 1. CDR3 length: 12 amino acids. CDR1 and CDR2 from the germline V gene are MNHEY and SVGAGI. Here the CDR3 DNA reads TGTGCCAGCAGTCCAGGGGGCTATGGCTACACCTTC. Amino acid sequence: CASSPGGYGYTF.

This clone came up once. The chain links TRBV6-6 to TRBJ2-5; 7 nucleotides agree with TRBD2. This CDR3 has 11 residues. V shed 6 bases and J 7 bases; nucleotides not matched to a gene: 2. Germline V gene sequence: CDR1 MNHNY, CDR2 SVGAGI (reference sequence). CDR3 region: CASSGGGTQYF. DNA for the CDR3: TGTGCCAGCAGCGGCGGGGGGACCCAGTACTTC.

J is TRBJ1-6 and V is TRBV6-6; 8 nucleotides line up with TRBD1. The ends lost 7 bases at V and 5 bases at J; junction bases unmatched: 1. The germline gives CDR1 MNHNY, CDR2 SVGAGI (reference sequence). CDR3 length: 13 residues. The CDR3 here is CASTDRDNSPLHF. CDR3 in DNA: TGTGCCAGCACGGACAGGGATAATTCACCCCTCCACTTT.

The DNA for the CDR3 is TGTGCCAGCAGCCGGGACACCAGATATGGCTACACCTTC. It codes for CASSRDTRYGYTF. This chain links TRBV6-1 with TRBJ1-2; TRBD1 might be the D (6 bases). This CDR3 contains 13 residues. The germline CDR1 and CDR2 sequences are MNHNS and SASEGT. The ends were cut back, 6 bases at V and 5 bases at J, with 13 bases in the middle.

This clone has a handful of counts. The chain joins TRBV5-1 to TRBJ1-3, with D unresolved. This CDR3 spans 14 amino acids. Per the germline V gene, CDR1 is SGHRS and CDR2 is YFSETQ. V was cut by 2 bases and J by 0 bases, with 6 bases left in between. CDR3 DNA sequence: TGCGCCAGCAGCTTCCAACCCTCTGGAAACACCATATATTTT. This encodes CASSFQPSGNTIYF.

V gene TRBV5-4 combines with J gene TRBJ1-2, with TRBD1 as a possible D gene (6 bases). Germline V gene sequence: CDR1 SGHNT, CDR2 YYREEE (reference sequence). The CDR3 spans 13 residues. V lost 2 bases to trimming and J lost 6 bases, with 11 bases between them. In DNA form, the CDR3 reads TGTGCCAGCAGCTTACAGGGTGGGGATGGCTACACCTTC. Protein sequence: CASSLQGGDGYTF.

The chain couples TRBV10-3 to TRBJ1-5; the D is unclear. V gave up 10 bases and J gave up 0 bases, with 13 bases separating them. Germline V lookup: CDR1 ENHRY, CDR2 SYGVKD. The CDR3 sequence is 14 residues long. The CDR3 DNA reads TGTGCCAGCGGGGAAGGGATTAGCAATCAGCCCCAGCATTTT. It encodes CASGEGISNQPQHF.

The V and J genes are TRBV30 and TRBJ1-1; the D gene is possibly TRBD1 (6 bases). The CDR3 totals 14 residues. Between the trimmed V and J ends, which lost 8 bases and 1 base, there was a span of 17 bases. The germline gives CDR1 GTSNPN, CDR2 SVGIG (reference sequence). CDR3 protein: CAGSPGRGNTEAFF. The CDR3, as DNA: TGTGCCGGGTCGCCCGGCAGGGGGAACACTGAAGCTTTCTTT.

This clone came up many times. CDR3 in DNA: TGCGCCAGCAGCTTGATGTCACCGAACACCGGGGAGCTGTTTTTT. Translating it yields CASSLMSPNTGELFF. This chain joins TRBV5-1 and TRBJ2-2; D unresolved. V shed 1 base and J shed 0 bases, with 7 bases lying between them. Looked up from germline, CDR1 is SGHRS and CDR2 is YFSETQ. CDR3 size: 15 residues.

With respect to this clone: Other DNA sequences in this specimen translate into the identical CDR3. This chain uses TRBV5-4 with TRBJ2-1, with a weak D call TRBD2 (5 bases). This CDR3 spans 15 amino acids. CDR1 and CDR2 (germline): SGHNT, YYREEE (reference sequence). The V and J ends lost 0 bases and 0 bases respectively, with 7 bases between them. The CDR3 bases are TGTGCCAGCAGCTTGGGTGGGAGCTCCTACAATGAGCAGTTCTTC. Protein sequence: CASSLGGSSYNEQFF.

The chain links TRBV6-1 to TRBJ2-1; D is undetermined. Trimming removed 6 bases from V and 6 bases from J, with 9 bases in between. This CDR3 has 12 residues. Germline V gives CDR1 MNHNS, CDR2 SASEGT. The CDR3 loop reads CASRPRGNEQFF. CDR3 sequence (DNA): TGTGCCAGCAGGCCCCGAGGCAATGAGCAGTTCTTC.

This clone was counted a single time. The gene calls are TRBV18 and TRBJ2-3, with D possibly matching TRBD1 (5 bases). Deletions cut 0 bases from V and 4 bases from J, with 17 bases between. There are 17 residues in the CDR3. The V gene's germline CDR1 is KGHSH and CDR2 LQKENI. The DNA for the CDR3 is TGTGCCAGCTCACCACCCGTTTCCCAGGGATACCCAGATACGCAGTATTTT. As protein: CASSPPVSQGYPDTQYF.

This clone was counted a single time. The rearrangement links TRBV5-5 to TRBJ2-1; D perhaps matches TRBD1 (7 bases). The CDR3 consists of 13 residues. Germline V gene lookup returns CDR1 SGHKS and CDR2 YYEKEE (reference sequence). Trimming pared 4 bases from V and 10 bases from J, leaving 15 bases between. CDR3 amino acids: CASSRRQGGEQFF. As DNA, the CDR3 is TGTGCCAGCAGCCGGAGGCAGGGGGGAGAGCAGTTCTTC.